This T cell receptor (beta chain) was captured in a study of OX40 agonist ivuxolimab in advanced cancers. At the level of the study: Treatment of patients was with ivuxolimab, an agonistic anti-OX40 (CD134) antibody.

TCRdb's table, derived via immunoSEQ multiplex PCR, lists solely in-frame clones and lacks some. Among more than 50,000 clones, approximately 83% were seen once, and the ten largest hold more than 1.1%. For this clone: What it binds is unknown.

Blood sampling took place at baseline, cycle 4 day 1, and cycle 7 day 1. Study conclusions and caveats: CD8+ T cells were the subset that, on average, had more expanded clones than CD4+.

The source is an adult with an advanced solid tumor such as melanoma, head and neck, liver or kidney cancer. This specimen was CD4+ or CD8+ T cells sorted from blood, taken in a trial of the OX40 agonist ivuxolimab.

CDR3 loop: CASGFFGGSNTGELFF. The CDR3 nucleotides read TGTGCTAGTGGTTTTTTTGGGGGTTCGAACACCGGGGAGCTGTTTTTT. The chain employs TRBV12-5 and TRBJ2-2; D is possibly TRBD1 or TRBD2 (5 bases each). V was trimmed by 3 bases and J by 0 bases, leaving 11 bases between them. The germline V gene has CDR1 LGHNT and CDR2 FRNRAP. The CDR3 has 16 residues.